Listed here is a single T cell receptor beta chain. No cognate antigen has been identified for it. The sample holds no much larger clone one base away, and base qualities are not on file. TCRbeta CDR3 regions were amplified from genomic DNA using the immunoSEQ Assay, a bias-controlled multiplex PCR. As for how the authors treated the data: Nucleated cell counts per sample were estimated from amplification of reference gene primers within the assay. To quantify the absolute abundance of each unique TCRbeta CDR3 rearrangement, sequence reads were collapsed and filtered. Productive Simpson clonality was computed per sample as the square root of Simpson's diversity index over productive rearrangements. The source is immuneACCESS, and TCRdb retained only in-frame sequences with V and J called. Part of the clones is not carried over; for the studies checked, unresolved V genes explain less than half of this, and the remainder is unexplained. From that table come the V and J calls and clone size; the DNA was used to work out D and trimming. The table for this sample lists hundreds of thousands of clones; about 89% of them were counted only once. The ten largest clonotypes hold approximately 12% of the sample.

The CDR3 holds 15 amino acids from the cysteine to the phenylalanine. The retained sequence is limited to the CDR3, 45 bases, with the frame set at the first base. Relative to germline, V is 0 bases shorter and J is 8 bases shorter, with 11 bases between their ends. According to the germline V gene (reference sequence), CDR1 reads MNHNY and CDR2 reads SVGAGI. This record comes from a study of blood T cell repertoires in COVID-19 (dated by TCRdb to the early 2020s). Looking at the study overall: Samples covering the acute and convalescent phases of COVID-19 were provided by collaborators in the United States, Italy and Spain. The material from the prospective study consisted of cDNA or gDNA derived from T cells, B-cell-depleted T cells, or PBMCs. The dataset comprised deeply sampled blood TCRbeta repertoires from subjects exposed to, actively infected with, or recovered from COVID-19. The repertoires were released in a freely available public database meant as a resource for research on the immune response to SARS-CoV-2. Samples were obtained from the ongoing ImmuneRACE study (first 160 participants) and from over a thousand subjects provided by 6 global collaborators. The sample metadata nearly always contained a de-identified subject ID, COVID-19 status, age in years and sex. HLA class I and class II types, where available, came from metadata supplied by the sample provider rather than from assay-based typing. The investigation overall reported the following: How much clinical and demographic metadata was included differed by source and by participant, and the metadata was provided uncurated.

Each collaborating institution followed its own protocols to collect whole blood in K2EDTA tubes. For TCRbeta analysis, collaborators shipped samples as frozen whole blood, isolated PBMCs, or DNA extracted from either of those sample types. The sequence is built from TRBV6-6 and TRBJ1-6; the D gene is possibly TRBD1, with 5 bases matching. Sequenced material: peripheral blood. This sequence originates from a woman aged 55-75 years with acute or convalescent COVID-19. The CDR3 amino acid sequence is: CASSYSGGVDSPLHF. The base sequence is TGTGCCAGCAGTTACTCGGGAGGGGTAGATTCACCCCTCCACTTT.